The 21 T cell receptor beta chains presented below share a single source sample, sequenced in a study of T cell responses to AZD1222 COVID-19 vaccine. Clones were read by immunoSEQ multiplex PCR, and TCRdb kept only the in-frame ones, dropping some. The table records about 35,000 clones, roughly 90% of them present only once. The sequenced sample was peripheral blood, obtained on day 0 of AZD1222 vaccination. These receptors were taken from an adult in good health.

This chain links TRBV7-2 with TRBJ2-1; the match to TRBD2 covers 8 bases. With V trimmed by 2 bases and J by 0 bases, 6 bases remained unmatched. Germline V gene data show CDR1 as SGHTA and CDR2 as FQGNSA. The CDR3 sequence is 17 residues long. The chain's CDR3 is CASSLRGGFSSYNEQFF. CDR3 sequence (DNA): TGTGCCAGCAGCTTACGGGGGGGTTTTAGCTCCTACAATGAGCAGTTCTTC.

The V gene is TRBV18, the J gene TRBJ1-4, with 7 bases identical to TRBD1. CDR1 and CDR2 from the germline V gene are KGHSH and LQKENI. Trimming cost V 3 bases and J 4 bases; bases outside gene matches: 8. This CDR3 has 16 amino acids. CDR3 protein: CASSPLGTDLNEKLFF. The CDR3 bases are TGTGCCAGCTCACCGCTCGGGACAGATCTTAATGAAAAACTGTTTTTT.

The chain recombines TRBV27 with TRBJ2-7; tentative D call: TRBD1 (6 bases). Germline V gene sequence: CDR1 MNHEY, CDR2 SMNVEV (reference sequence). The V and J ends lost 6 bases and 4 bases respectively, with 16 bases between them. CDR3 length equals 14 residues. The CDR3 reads CASSPRGWGYEQYF. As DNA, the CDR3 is TGTGCCAGCAGCCCCAGGGGATGGGGATACGAGCAGTACTTC.

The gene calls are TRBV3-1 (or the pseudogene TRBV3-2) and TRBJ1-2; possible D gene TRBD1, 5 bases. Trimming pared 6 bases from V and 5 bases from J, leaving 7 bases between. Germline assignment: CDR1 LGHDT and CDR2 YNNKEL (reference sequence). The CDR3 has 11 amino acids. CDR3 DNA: TGTGCCAGCAGTCGGGGGTATGGCTACACCTTC. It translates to CASSRGYGYTF.

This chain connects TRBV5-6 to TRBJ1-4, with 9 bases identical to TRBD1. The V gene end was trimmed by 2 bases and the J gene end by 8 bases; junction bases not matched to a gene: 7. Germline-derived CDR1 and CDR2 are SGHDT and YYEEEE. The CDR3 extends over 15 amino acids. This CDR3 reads CASSFRTGVSEKLFF. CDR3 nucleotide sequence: TGTGCCAGCAGCTTCCGGACAGGGGTTAGCGAAAAACTGTTTTTT.

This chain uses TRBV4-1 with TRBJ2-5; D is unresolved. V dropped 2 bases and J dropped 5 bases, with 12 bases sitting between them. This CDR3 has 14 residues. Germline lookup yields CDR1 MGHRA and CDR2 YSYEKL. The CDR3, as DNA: TGCGCCAGCAGCCAATCCGGTAGTAAGGAGACCCAGTACTTC. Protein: CASSQSGSKETQYF.

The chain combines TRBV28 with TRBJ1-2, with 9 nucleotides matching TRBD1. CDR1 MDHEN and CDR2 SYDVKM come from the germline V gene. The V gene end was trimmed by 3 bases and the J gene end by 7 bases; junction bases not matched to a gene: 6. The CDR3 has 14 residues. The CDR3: CASSFRDRASGYTF. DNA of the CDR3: TGTGCCAGCAGTTTCCGGGACAGGGCATCTGGCTACACCTTC.

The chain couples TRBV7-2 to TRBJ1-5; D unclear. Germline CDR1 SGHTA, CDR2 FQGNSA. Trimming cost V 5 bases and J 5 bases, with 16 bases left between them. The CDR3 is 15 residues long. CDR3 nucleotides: TGTGCCAGCAGCATGGCCCCTACTAAGGATCAGCCCCAGCATTTT. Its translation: CASSMAPTKDQPQHF.

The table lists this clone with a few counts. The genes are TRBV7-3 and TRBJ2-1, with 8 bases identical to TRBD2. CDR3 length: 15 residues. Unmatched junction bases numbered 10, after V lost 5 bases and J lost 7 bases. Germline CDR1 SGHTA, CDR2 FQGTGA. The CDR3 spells CASSPAGGDPNEQFF. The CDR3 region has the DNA TGTGCCAGCAGCCCCGCCGGGGGGGACCCGAATGAGCAGTTCTTC.

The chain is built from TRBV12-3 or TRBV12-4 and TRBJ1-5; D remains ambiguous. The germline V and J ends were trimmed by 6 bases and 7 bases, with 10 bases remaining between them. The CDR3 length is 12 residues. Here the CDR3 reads CASSLSAQPQHF. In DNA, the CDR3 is TGTGCCAGCAGCCTCAGTGCCCAGCCCCAGCATTTT.

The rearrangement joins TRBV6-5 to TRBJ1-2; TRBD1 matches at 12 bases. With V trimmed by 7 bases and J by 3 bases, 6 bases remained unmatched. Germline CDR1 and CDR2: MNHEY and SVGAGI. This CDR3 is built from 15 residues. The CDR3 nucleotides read TGTGCCAGCAACCCCGGGACAGGGGGCGACTATGGCTACACCTTC. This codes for CASNPGTGGDYGYTF.

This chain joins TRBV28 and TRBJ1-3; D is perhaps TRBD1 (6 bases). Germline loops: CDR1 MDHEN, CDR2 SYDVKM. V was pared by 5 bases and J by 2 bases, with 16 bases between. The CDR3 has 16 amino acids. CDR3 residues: CASSPYTGYPGNTIYF. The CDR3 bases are TGTGCCAGCAGTCCCTATACAGGGTACCCTGGAAACACCATATATTTT.

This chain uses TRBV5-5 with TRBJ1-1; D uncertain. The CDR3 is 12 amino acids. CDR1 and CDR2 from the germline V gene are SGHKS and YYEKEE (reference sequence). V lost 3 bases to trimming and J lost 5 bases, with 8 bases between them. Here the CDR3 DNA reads TGTGCCAGCAGCTCCGTAATGACTGAAGCTTTCTTT. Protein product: CASSSVMTEAFF.

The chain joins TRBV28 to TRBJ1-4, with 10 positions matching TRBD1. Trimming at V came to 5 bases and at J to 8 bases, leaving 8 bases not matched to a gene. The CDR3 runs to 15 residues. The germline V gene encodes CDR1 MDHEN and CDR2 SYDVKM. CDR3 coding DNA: TGTGCCAGCAGTCGGCGGACAGGGGGGTGGGAAAAACTGTTTTTT. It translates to CASSRRTGGWEKLFF.

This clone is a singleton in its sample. CDR3 in amino acids: CSVGVNSGANVLTF. The DNA for the CDR3 is TGCAGCGTTGGCGTAAACTCTGGGGCCAACGTCCTGACTTTC. V gene TRBV29-1 combines with J gene TRBJ2-6; no clear D gene. Looked up from germline, CDR1 is SQVTM and CDR2 is ANQGSEA. Trimming took off 4 bases at V and 0 bases at J, with 7 bases between the two ends. This CDR3 spans 14 amino acids.

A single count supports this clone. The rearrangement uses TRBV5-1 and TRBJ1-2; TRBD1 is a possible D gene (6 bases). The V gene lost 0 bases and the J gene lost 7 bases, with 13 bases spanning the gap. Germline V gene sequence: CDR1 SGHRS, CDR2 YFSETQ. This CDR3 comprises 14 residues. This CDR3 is CASSLATAGAGYTF. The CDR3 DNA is TGCGCCAGCAGCTTGGCCACGGCAGGGGCTGGCTACACCTTC.

The CDR3 protein is CASSLNPRDSQEQYF. CDR3 nucleotide sequence: TGCGCCAGCAGCTTGAACCCCCGGGACAGTCAAGAGCAGTACTTC. The chain couples TRBV5-1 to TRBJ2-7; TRBD1 agrees at 7 bases. The junction had 11 bases not matched to a gene; V was cut back by 1 base and J by 7 bases. The CDR3 spans 15 residues. CDR1 and CDR2 from the germline V gene are SGHRS and YFSETQ. The full variable domain, with the rest looked up from reference TRBV5-1 and TRBJ2-7, is KAGVTQTPRYLIKTRGQQVTLSCSPISGHRSVSWYQQTPGQGLQFLFEYFSETQRNKGNFPGRFSGRQFSNSRSEMNVSTLELGDSALYLCASSLNPRDSQEQYFGPGTRLTVT.

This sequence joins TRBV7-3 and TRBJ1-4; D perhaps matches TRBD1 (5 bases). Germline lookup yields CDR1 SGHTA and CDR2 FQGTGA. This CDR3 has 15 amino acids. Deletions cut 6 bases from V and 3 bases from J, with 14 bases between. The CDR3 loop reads CASRQGSSANEKLFF. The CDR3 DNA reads TGTGCCAGCAGGCAGGGTTCCTCGGCTAATGAAAAACTGTTTTTT.

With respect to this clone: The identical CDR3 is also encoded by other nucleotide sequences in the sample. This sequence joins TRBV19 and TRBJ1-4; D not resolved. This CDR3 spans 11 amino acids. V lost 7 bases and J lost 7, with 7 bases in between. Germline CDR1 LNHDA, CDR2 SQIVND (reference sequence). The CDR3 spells CASKWGEKLFF. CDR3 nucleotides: TGTGCCAGTAAATGGGGTGAAAAACTGTTTTTT. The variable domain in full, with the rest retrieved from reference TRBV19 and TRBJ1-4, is DGGITQSPKYLFRKEGQNVTLSCEQNLNHDAMYWYRQDPGQGLRLIYYSQIVNDFQKGDIAEGYSVSREKKESFPLTVTSAQKNPTAFYLCASKWGEKLFFGSGTQLSVL.

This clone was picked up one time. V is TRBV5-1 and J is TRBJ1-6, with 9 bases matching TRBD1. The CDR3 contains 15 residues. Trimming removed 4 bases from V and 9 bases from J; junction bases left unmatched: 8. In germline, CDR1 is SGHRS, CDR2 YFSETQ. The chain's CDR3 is CASSLGQGGSSPLHF. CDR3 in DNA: TGCGCCAGCAGCCTGGGACAGGGAGGGAGTTCACCCCTCCACTTT.

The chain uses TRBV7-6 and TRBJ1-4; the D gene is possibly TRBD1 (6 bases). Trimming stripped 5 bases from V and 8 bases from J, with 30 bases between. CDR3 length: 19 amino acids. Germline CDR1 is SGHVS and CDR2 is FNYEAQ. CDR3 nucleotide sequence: TGTGCCAGCAGCCCGCAAACCGGACAGTCACTCGCCCGCGGAGAAAAACTGTTTTTT. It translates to CASSPQTGQSLARGEKLFF.